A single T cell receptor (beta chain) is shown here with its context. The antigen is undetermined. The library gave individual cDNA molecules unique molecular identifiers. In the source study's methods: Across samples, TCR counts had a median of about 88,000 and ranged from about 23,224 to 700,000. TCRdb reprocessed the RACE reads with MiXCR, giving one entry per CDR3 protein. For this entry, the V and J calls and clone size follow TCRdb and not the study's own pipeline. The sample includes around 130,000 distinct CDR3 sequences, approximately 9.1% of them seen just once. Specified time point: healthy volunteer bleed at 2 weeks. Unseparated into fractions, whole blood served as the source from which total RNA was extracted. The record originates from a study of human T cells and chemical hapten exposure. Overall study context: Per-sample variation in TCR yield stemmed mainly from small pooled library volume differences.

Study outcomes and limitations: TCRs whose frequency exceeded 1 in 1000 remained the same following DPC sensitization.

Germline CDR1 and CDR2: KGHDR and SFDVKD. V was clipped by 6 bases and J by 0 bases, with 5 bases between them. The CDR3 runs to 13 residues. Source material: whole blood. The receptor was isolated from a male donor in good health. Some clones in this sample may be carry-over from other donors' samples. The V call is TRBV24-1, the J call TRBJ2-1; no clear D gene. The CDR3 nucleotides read TGTGCCACCAGTAGAGGCTCCTACAATGAGCAGTTCTTC. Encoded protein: CATSRGSYNEQFF.